The entry below describes one TCR beta chain. As yet, its antigen is unknown. The V gene end was trimmed by 5 bases and the J gene end by 5 bases; junction bases not matched to a gene: 10. Germline V gene lookup returns CDR1 SEHNR and CDR2 FQNEAQ (reference sequence). This CDR3 spans 15 amino acids. This sample was included in a study of CD8 T cells in Susac syndrome. At the level of the study: Patients with Susac syndrome were therapy-naive, on corticosteroids, or on intravenous immunoglobulin alone at the time that blood was drawn. Study-wide results and caveats: CD8+ clones in Susac expanded most in TEMRA cells and active patients.

With random hexamers, reverse transcription was performed on about 0.5 to 1 ug of RNA. An immunoSEQ multiplex PCR generated amplified TCR beta CDR3 products spanning 54 Vbeta and 13 Jbeta. TCRdb recomputed calls from the immunoSEQ multiplex PCR reads with MiXCR, one row per CDR3 protein. This table has around 170,000 distinct CDR3 sequences, 85% to 95% appearing once. Sequenced input: CD8+ T cells from PBMCs. The clonotype was recovered from a human donor with Susac syndrome. V gene TRBV7-9 combines with J gene TRBJ2-3; 7 positions match TRBD1. CDR3 nucleotide sequence: TGTGCCAGCAGCGCCCCCGGGACAGAGAAAGATACGCAGTATTTT. Translation gives CASSAPGTEKDTQYF.